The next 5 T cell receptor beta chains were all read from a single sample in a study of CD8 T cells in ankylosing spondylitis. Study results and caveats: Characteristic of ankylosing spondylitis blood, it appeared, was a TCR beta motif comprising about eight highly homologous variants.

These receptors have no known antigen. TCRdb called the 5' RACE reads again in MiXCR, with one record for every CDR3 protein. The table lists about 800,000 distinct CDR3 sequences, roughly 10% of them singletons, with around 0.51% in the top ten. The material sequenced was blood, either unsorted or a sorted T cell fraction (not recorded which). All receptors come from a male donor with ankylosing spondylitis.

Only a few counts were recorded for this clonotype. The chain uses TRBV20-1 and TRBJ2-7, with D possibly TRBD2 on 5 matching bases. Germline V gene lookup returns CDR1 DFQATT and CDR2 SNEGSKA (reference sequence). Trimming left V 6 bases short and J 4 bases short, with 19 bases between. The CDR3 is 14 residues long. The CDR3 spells CSARGPLGIYEQYF. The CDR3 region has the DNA TGCAGTGCCCGAGGGCCACTGGGGATATACGAGCAGTACTTC.

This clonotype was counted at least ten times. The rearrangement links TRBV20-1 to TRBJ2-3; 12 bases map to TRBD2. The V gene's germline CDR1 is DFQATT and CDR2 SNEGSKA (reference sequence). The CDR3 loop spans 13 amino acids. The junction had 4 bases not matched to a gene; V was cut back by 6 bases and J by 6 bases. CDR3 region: CSARTSGTDTQYF. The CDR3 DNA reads TGCAGTGCCAGGACTAGCGGGACTGATACGCAGTATTTT.

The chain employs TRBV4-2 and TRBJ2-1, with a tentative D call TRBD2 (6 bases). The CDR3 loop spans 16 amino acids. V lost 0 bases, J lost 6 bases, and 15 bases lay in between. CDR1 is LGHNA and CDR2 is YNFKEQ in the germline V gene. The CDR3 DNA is TGTGCCAGCAGCCAAGATTTGCGGGGTTTAGGCAATGAGCAGTTCTTC. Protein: CASSQDLRGLGNEQFF.

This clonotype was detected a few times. CDR3 sequence: CSVRLLDPKETQYF. The CDR3 DNA sequence: TGCAGCGTTCGGCTTCTGGACCCCAAAGAGACCCAGTACTTC. J is TRBJ2-5 and V is TRBV29-1; D unclear. The CDR3 covers 14 residues. The V end was cut by 5 bases, the J end by 3 bases, with 16 bases between. Germline V CDR1 and CDR2: SQVTM, ANQGSEA.

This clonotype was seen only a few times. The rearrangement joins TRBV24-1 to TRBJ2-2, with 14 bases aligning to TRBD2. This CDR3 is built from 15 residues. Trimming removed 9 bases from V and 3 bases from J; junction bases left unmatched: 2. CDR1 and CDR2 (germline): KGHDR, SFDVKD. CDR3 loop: CATSGLAGDTGELFF. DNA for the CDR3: TGTGCCACCTCGGGACTAGCGGGAGACACCGGGGAGCTGTTTTTT.